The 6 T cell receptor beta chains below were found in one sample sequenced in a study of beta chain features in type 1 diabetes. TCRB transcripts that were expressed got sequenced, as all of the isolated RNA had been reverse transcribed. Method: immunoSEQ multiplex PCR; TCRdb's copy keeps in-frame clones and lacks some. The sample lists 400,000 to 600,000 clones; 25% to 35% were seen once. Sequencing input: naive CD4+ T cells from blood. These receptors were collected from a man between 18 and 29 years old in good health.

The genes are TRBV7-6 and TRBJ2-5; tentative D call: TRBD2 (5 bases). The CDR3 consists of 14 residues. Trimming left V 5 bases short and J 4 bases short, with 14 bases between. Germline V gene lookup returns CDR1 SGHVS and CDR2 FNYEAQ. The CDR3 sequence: CASSRTGLVETQYF. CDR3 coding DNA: TGTGCCAGCAGCCGGACTGGTTTGGTAGAGACCCAGTACTTC.

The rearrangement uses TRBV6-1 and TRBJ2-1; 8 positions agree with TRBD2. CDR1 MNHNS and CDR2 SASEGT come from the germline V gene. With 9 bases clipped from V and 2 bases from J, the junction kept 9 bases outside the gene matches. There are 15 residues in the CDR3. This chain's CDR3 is CASLPQRGTYNEQFF. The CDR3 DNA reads TGTGCCAGTCTACCACAGCGGGGGACCTACAATGAGCAGTTCTTC.

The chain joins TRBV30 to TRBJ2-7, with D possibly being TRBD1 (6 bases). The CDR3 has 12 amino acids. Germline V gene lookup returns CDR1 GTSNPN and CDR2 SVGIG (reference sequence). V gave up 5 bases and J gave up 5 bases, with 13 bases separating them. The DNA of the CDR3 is TGTGCCTGGGCGGACAGAGACCACGAGCAGTACTTC. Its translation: CAWADRDHEQYF.

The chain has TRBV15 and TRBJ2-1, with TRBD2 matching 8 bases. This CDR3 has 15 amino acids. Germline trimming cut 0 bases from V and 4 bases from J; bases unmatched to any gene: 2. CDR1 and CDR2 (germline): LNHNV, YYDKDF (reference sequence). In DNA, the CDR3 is TGTGCCACCAGCAGAGAGGCTAGCGGGTACAATGAGCAGTTCTTC. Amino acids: CATSREASGYNEQFF.

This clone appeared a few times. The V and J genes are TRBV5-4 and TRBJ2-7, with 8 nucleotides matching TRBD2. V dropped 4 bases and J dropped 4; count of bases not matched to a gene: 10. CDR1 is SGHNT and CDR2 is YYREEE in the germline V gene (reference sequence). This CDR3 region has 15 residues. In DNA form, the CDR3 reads TGTGCCAGCAGCCGCCGGGAACTAGCGGCATACGAGCAGTACTTC. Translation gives CASSRRELAAYEQYF. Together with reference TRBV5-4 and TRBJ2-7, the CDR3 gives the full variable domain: ETGVTQSPTHLIKTRGQQVTLRCSSQSGHNTVSWYQQALGQGPQFIFQYYREEENGRGNFPPRFSGLQFPNYSSELNVNALELDDSALYLCASSRRELAAYEQYFGPGTRLTVT.

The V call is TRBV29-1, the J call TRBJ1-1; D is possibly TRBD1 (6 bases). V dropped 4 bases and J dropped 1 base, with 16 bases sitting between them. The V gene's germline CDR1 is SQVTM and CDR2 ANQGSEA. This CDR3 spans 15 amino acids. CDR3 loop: CSVGGTQQTNTEAFF. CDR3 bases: TGCAGCGTTGGGGGGACACAGCAAACGAACACTGAAGCTTTCTTT. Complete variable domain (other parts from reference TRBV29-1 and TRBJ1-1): SAVISQKPSRDICQRGTSLTIQCQVDSQVTMMFWYRQQPGQSLTLIATANQGSEATYESGFVIDKFPISRPNLTFSTLTVSNMSPEDSSIYLCSVGGTQQTNTEAFFGQGTRLTVV.